This entry is about one TCR beta chain. This clonotype was found many times. This clone's antigen is unknown. No clone much larger than this one lies a single base away; base qualities are absent. The data belong to a study of spatial heterogeneity in lung cancer (dated by TCRdb to about 2019). Looking at the study overall: Beta-chain transcripts were consistently detected in greater numbers than alpha-chain transcripts, which likely reflected higher beta-chain transcript abundance. In the raw uncorrected reads, each unique combination of TCR and UMI appeared more than ten times on average. In non-small cell lung cancer, the study quantitatively compared TCR alpha and beta repertoires across several tumor regions, matched nontumor lung, and blood. TCR repertoire features were related to nonsynonymous mutation counts determined by whole-exome sequencing of tumor tissue. At surgery, around 200 tumor regions, roughly 62 matched nontumor lung samples and 50 to 60 PBMC samples were TCR-sequenced for both alpha and beta chains. What the work shows at the level of the full study, not this receptor alone: Ubiquitous expanded tumor TCRs were detected in blood more often at tumor resection than at routine follow-up. Confirming at a functional level the hypothesis that regional TCRs recognize regional mutations was considered to require additional single-cell paired TCR alpha and beta sequencing.

Library method: 5' RACE. Sequencing instrument: NextSeq 500. In the TCR library protocol, a unique molecular identifier was attached to each TCR cDNA molecule so that PCR and sequencing errors could be corrected. The paper's processing steps were these. Decombinator tools were used for TCR identification, UMI-based error correction and CDR3 extraction. Expanded TCRs were defined as those above a frequency of 2 per 1,000, corresponding to the top 1% of the tumor frequency distribution. Each repertoire was subsampled 100 times to 5,000 TCRs, after which Renyi diversity was computed with the R vegan package. To build CDR3 similarity networks, amino acid triplet string-kernel similarity was used, and CDR3s were connected when their pairwise similarity was above 0.82. TCRdb's own reprocessing of the public reads used fastp at Q25 and MiXCR and kept productive beta chains. Each record represents a unique CDR3 protein, reported with the most common genes and DNA among its rows. The V and J calls and clone size are TCRdb's, not the authors'. The sample table lists tens of thousands of distinct CDR3 sequences, just under 7% of them with a count of one. The ten most abundant clones make up roughly an eighth of the sample.

Reading the label with the study, this specimen's time point is: sample taken at primary tumor resection. TCR sequencing used whole RNA extracted from tumor and nontumor lung tissue, or from cryopreserved PBMC samples, without cell sorting. The donors were fewer than 90 patients from the lung TRACERx cohort who had early-stage, untreated non-small cell lung cancer. Patients were selected for TCR sequencing only if sufficient RNA was available from at least two tumor regions. CDR1 and CDR2 (SNHLY, FYNNEI) derive from the germline V gene. V is cut back by 8 bases and J by 11 bases, with 19 bases in the junction unmatched. There are 15 amino acids in the CDR3, from cysteine to phenylalanine inclusive. The only DNA kept is the CDR3, 45 bases in frame from the first base.

The chain couples TRBV2 to TRBJ1-1, with 8 bases in between that match TRBD1. Sequences were derived from PBMCs, sampled at surgery. The TCR sequence derives from a male donor with early-stage non-small cell lung cancer. The DNA sequence follows: TGTGCCAGCCGGCCACCGTGGGGCAGGGGGCGCGGGGCTTTCTTT. The encoded protein is CASRPPWGRGRGAFF.